The 16 T cell receptor beta chains below come from one sample, sequenced in a study of shared clonotypes between healthy human individuals. Naive CD8 populations comprised CD45RO-negative cells positively selected for CCR7, excluding terminally differentiated effector memory CD45RA+ cells. Measured with immunoSEQ multiplex PCR; TCRdb has only the in-frame clones, and not every one. Of about 1,900,000 clones in the sample, roughly 94% were seen once. The specimen sequenced was naive CD8+ T cells sorted from blood. The receptors originated from a man aged 18 to 35 in good health.

The chain has TRBV19 and TRBJ2-7; D perhaps matches TRBD1 (5 bases). Deletions cut 0 bases from V and 4 bases from J, with 10 bases between. The CDR3 sequence is 14 residues long. Germline lookup yields CDR1 LNHDA and CDR2 SQIVND (reference sequence). CDR3 sequence reads: CASSIDDSKYEQYF. CDR3 bases: TGTGCCAGTAGTATAGACGACAGTAAATACGAGCAGTACTTC.

To note about this clone: The identical CDR3 is also encoded by other nucleotide sequences in the sample. The chain has TRBV5-1 and TRBJ2-7; D is possibly TRBD1 (6 bases). This CDR3 is built from 15 residues. The V and J ends lost 1 base and 0 bases respectively, with 11 bases between them. CDR1 is SGHRS and CDR2 is YFSETQ in the germline V gene. The CDR3 protein is CASSLFSGDSYEQYF. The CDR3 DNA follows: TGCGCCAGCAGCTTGTTCTCAGGGGACTCCTACGAGCAGTACTTC.

The genes are TRBV21-1 and TRBJ1-1. TRBV21-1 is an annotated pseudogene. This CDR3 region has 14 residues. In DNA form, the CDR3 reads TGTGCCAGCAGCAAAGCCCCGATCAACACTGAAGCTTTCTTT. It specifies CASSKAPINTEAFF.

This clone has just a few counts. The sample has other DNA sequences that encode this CDR3 too. The rearrangement joins TRBV28 to TRBJ1-1, with D unresolved. This CDR3 is 13 amino acids long. The germline V gene encodes CDR1 MDHEN and CDR2 SYDVKM. V gave up 2 bases and J gave up 0 bases, with 4 bases separating them. The CDR3 protein is CASSLTMNTEAFF. In DNA form, the CDR3 reads TGTGCCAGCAGTTTAACCATGAACACTGAAGCTTTCTTT.

The V and J genes are TRBV27 and TRBJ2-3; 11 nucleotides line up with TRBD2. Germline CDR1 is MNHEY and CDR2 is SMNVEV (reference sequence). V shed 5 bases, J shed 1 base, and the junction held 8 bases outside the gene matches. The CDR3 covers 17 residues. The CDR3 DNA follows: TGTGCCAGCAGTAAAATACTAGCGGGAGTGGGCACAGATACGCAGTATTTT. Protein product: CASSKILAGVGTDTQYF.

The V and J genes are TRBV7-9 and TRBJ2-7; D is unclear. V was shortened by 4 bases and J by 6 bases, with 19 bases between the two germline ends. The CDR3 contains 15 residues. Germline CDR1 is SEHNR and CDR2 is FQNEAQ (reference sequence). The CDR3 sequence: CASSYAQGRRAEQYF. The DNA for the CDR3 is TGTGCCAGCAGCTACGCCCAAGGAAGAAGGGCCGAGCAGTACTTC.

This clone was picked up one time. The chain employs TRBV9 and TRBJ2-3; D may be TRBD2 (5 bases). In germline, CDR1 is SGDLS, CDR2 YYNGEE. V dropped 4 bases and J dropped 0 bases, with 15 bases sitting between them. This CDR3 has 16 amino acids. The CDR3 DNA reads as TGTGCCAGCAGCACCACCGGGATGCCTAGCACAGATACGCAGTATTTT. Protein product: CASSTTGMPSTDTQYF.

This clone occurred once. The chain has TRBV5-6 and TRBJ2-1, with no clear D. The CDR3 has 12 residues. V gave up 4 bases and J gave up 7 bases, with 9 bases separating them. Per the germline V gene, CDR1 is SGHDT and CDR2 is YYEEEE. This CDR3 is CASSHKENEQFF. As DNA, the CDR3 is TGTGCCAGCAGCCACAAAGAAAATGAGCAGTTCTTC. Variable domain in full (rest from reference TRBV5-6 and TRBJ2-1): DAGVTQSPTHLIKTRGQQVTLRCSPKSGHDTVSWYQQALGQGPQFIFQYYEEEERQRGNFPDRFSGHQFPNYSSELNVNALLLGDSALYLCASSHKENEQFFGPGTRLTVL.

CDR3 coding DNA: TGTGCCAGCAGCCAACAGGGATGGACTGAAGCTTTCTTT. This encodes CASSQQGWTEAFF. The chain links TRBV4-2 to TRBJ1-1, with a weak D call TRBD1 (5 bases). Trimming pared 2 bases from V and 5 bases from J, leaving 9 bases between. Germline V gene sequence: CDR1 LGHNA, CDR2 YNFKEQ. The CDR3 loop spans 13 amino acids.

This chain uses TRBV28 with TRBJ2-2; 10 bases match TRBD2. The V gene end was trimmed by 7 bases and the J gene end by 7 bases; junction bases not matched to a gene: 9. Germline V CDR1 and CDR2: MDHEN, SYDVKM. The CDR3 has 15 amino acids. Here the CDR3 DNA reads TGTGCCAGCAATGAGCGGGGGGGCCTCGGCGGGGAGCTGTTTTTT. As protein: CASNERGGLGGELFF.

In its sample, this clone was seen once. The V and J genes are TRBV7-9 and TRBJ2-7; TRBD1 aligns across 7 bases. The J segment lost 1 base and the V segment lost 5 bases, leaving 11 bases of the junction unmatched. The length of the CDR3 is 16 residues. Germline lookup yields CDR1 SEHNR and CDR2 FQNEAQ (reference sequence). CDR3: CASSPRSGTDSYEQYF. The DNA for the CDR3 is TGTGCCAGCAGCCCGAGGTCCGGGACAGATTCCTACGAGCAGTACTTC.

CDR3 in DNA: TGTGCCAGCACTCAAAATAATGGGGCGGATGGCTACACCTTC. This codes for CASTQNNGADGYTF. V is TRBV9 and J is TRBJ1-2, with D possibly matching TRBD1 (5 bases). The germline V and J ends were trimmed by 6 bases and 6 bases, with 18 bases remaining between them. CDR1 SGDLS and CDR2 YYNGEE come from the germline V gene. This CDR3 comprises 14 residues.

The chain combines TRBV5-1 with TRBJ1-2; the D is unclear. Per the germline V gene, CDR1 is SGHRS and CDR2 is YFSETQ. V dropped 3 bases and J dropped 6 bases, with 15 bases sitting between them. CDR3 length: 14 residues. The CDR3 DNA follows: TGCGCCAGCAGCTACGAAAACTACCTCGATGGCTACACCTTC. Protein product: CASSYENYLDGYTF.

In this sample, this clone turned up once. V gene TRBV7-2 combines with J gene TRBJ2-3, with 11 positions matching TRBD2. V dropped 8 bases and J dropped 2; count of bases not matched to a gene: 12. Germline CDR1 is SGHTA and CDR2 is FQGNSA. The CDR3 covers 17 residues. The CDR3 loop reads CASGWDTSGSTTDTQYF. In DNA, the CDR3 is TGTGCCAGCGGATGGGATACTAGCGGGAGTACCACAGATACGCAGTATTTT.

Regarding this clone: Other DNA sequences in the sample encode the same CDR3. V usage is TRBV19 and J usage is TRBJ1-2; TRBD1 is a possible D gene (6 bases). The germline gives CDR1 LNHDA, CDR2 SQIVND (reference sequence). CDR3 size: 13 residues. Trimming took 3 bases from V and 4 from J, leaving 9 bases between them. CDR3 in DNA: TGTGCCAGTAGTATGGGACAACCCTATGGCTACACCTTC. This translates into CASSMGQPYGYTF.

The chain links TRBV2 to TRBJ2-1; possibly TRBD2 for D (5 bases). CDR1 and CDR2 from the germline V gene are SNHLY and FYNNEI. Trimming left V 6 bases short and J 12 bases short, with 15 bases between. This CDR3 region has 12 residues. In DNA form, the CDR3 reads TGTGCCAGCAGGGACTCCCGAGGTGCGCAGTTCTTC. This sequence encodes CASRDSRGAQFF.